This passage covers 30 T cell receptor beta chains from one sample sequenced in a study of cytomegalovirus exposure and HLA in healthy donors. PCR used 60 Vbeta primers and 13 Jbeta primers. Repertoires were generated with immunoSEQ multiplex PCR, while TCRdb's copy carries only in-frame clones and drops some. The data contain roughly 100,000 clones, around four fifths of them singletons. Sequenced material: PBMCs. The receptors were sampled from a man aged 35-49 years in good health and CMV-seropositive.

This clone was detected only once. Here the CDR3 reads CASSVQGPLGEQYF. CDR3 DNA: TGTGCCAGCAGTGTACAGGGACCGTTAGGCGAGCAGTACTTC. The chain links TRBV2 to TRBJ2-7; D perhaps matches TRBD1 (6 bases). The CDR3 spans 14 residues. Germline CDR1 reads SNHLY; CDR2 reads FYNNEI. V was pared by 4 bases and J by 6 bases, with 16 bases between.

This clone was counted between two and nine times. The V gene is TRBV6-4, the J gene TRBJ2-2; D is possibly TRBD2 (6 bases). Trimming removed 10 bases at V and 5 bases at J, with 23 bases between. Germline V gives CDR1 MRHNA, CDR2 SNTAGT. This CDR3 has 16 residues. CDR3 DNA sequence: TGTGCCACCGGATGGGCAGGGACTCCTCTTACCGGGGAGCTGTTTTTT. It codes for CATGWAGTPLTGELFF.

The chain is built from TRBV28 and TRBJ2-2, with 8 bases that match TRBD1. There are 16 residues in the CDR3. After removal of 8 bases from V and 4 bases from J, the junction contained 12 bases not matched to a gene. From germline, CDR1 is MDHEN and CDR2 SYDVKM. For the CDR3, the DNA is TGTGCCAGCCTCGACAGGGGCCCCATAGTCACCGGGGAGCTGTTTTTT. It yields the protein CASLDRGPIVTGELFF.

The rearrangement joins TRBV25-1 to TRBJ2-5; D is perhaps TRBD1 (5 bases). Germline CDR1 reads MGHDK; CDR2 reads SYGVNS. The V and J ends lost 5 bases and 2 bases respectively, with 15 bases between them. CDR3 size: 15 residues. The CDR3 protein is CASSMSDSQQETQYF. In DNA, the CDR3 is TGTGCCAGCAGTATGTCTGACAGCCAACAAGAGACCCAGTACTTC.

The chain uses TRBV5-1 and TRBJ2-7; the match to TRBD1 covers 11 bases. V trimming: 2 bases; J trimming: 5 bases; junction bases outside the gene matches: 12. This CDR3 is built from 17 residues. CDR1 is SGHRS and CDR2 is YFSETQ in the germline V gene. The CDR3 DNA follows: TGCGCCAGCAGCTTAGGTTTCGGGACAGGGGGTGTAGACGAGCAGTACTTC. Its protein product is CASSLGFGTGGVDEQYF.

This clone has a single count. For the CDR3, the DNA is TGTGCCAGCACGACTAGCCCCAACTACGAGCAGTACTTC. Translated: CASTTSPNYEQYF. J is TRBJ2-7 and V is TRBV28, with TRBD2 identical over 7 bases. The CDR3 loop spans 13 amino acids. The V gene's germline CDR1 is MDHEN and CDR2 SYDVKM. V lost 7 bases and J lost 3; bases outside the gene matches: 6.

A few counts support this clone. This chain joins TRBV29-1 and TRBJ2-4, with 14 bases aligning to TRBD2. Germline CDR1 SQVTM, CDR2 ANQGSEA. This CDR3 is built from 14 residues. V lost 7 bases to trimming and J lost 8 bases; unmatched junction nucleotides: 7. The CDR3 region is CSARLAGGRDIQYF. The CDR3 coding sequence is TGCAGCGCCCGACTAGCGGGAGGGCGGGACATTCAGTACTTC.

The rearrangement joins TRBV29-1 to TRBJ2-5, with D unresolved. Deletions cut 7 bases from V and 4 bases from J, with 10 bases between. Germline V gives CDR1 SQVTM, CDR2 ANQGSEA. The CDR3 runs 11 residues. The CDR3 DNA is TGCAGCGCCTCATCGGGAGAGACCCAGTACTTC. This encodes CSASSGETQYF.

The chain carries TRBV2 and TRBJ1-5; no clear D. Trimming left V 3 bases short and J 0 bases short, with 15 bases between. Germline V gives CDR1 SNHLY, CDR2 FYNNEI. The CDR3 has 17 amino acids. This CDR3 reads CASSDGLRRYSNQPQHF. In DNA, the CDR3 is TGTGCCAGCAGTGACGGCTTGCGGCGCTATAGCAATCAGCCCCAGCATTTT. Using reference TRBV2 and TRBJ1-5 for the parts outside the CDR3, the full variable domain is EPEVTQTPSHQVTQMGQEVILRCVPISNHLYFYWYRQILGQKVEFLVSFYNNEISEKSEIFDDQFSVERPDGSNFTLKIRSTKLEDSAMYFCASSDGLRRYSNQPQHFGDGTRLSIL.

V and J are TRBV27 and TRBJ2-2; 11 nucleotides match TRBD2. The CDR3 has 17 residues. Losses at the gene ends were 2 bases for V and 6 bases for J; bases not matched to a gene: 8. Per the germline V gene, CDR1 is MNHEY and CDR2 is SMNVEV (reference sequence). The CDR3 loop is CASSLVTSGSRPGELFF. The DNA of the CDR3 is TGTGCCAGCAGTTTAGTAACTAGCGGGAGTCGTCCCGGGGAGCTGTTTTTT.

The V call is TRBV9, the J call TRBJ1-6; TRBD1 agrees at 7 bases. Germline trimming cut 5 bases from V and 8 bases from J; bases unmatched to any gene: 7. This CDR3 spans 14 amino acids. Germline V gene data show CDR1 as SGDLS and CDR2 as YYNGEE. CDR3 amino acids: CASSADRDYSPLHF. The CDR3 DNA reads TGTGCCAGCAGTGCCGACAGGGACTATTCACCCCTCCACTTT.

V gene TRBV28 combines with J gene TRBJ1-2; 8 bases align to TRBD1. Germline loops: CDR1 MDHEN, CDR2 SYDVKM. V was clipped by 3 bases and J by 0 bases; unmatched bases: 15. The CDR3 spans 19 residues. DNA of the CDR3: TGTGCCAGCAGTTTGGCAGGGGGCGACGCCCGTGTGACTAACTATGGCTACACCTTC. It specifies CASSLAGGDARVTNYGYTF.

The chain links TRBV5-4 to TRBJ1-4, with D tentatively TRBD1 (5 bases). Deletions cut 0 bases from V and 0 bases from J, with 6 bases between. Germline CDR1 is SGHNT and CDR2 is YYREEE (reference sequence). This CDR3 is 15 amino acids long. CDR3 protein: CASSLAGATNEKLFF. In DNA, the CDR3 is TGTGCCAGCAGCTTGGCGGGGGCAACTAATGAAAAACTGTTTTTT.

This clone was seen a few times. The chain carries TRBV6-1 and TRBJ1-1; TRBD1 matches 10 bases. This CDR3 spans 15 amino acids. The V gene's germline CDR1 is MNHNS and CDR2 SASEGT. Unmatched junction bases numbered 4, after V lost 2 bases and J lost 4 bases. The CDR3 reads CASSEMGQGPTEAFF. DNA for the CDR3: TGTGCCAGCAGTGAAATGGGACAGGGGCCCACTGAAGCTTTCTTT.

The chain links TRBV4-3 to TRBJ1-6, with TRBD1 identical over 7 bases. CDR1 is LGHNA, CDR2 YSLEER, per germline. After removal of 0 bases from V and 9 bases from J, the junction contained 11 bases not matched to a gene. The CDR3 loop spans 17 amino acids. The CDR3 sequence is CASSQEARGRFGSPLHF. In DNA form, the CDR3 reads TGCGCCAGCAGCCAAGAAGCCAGGGGGAGGTTCGGTTCACCCCTCCACTTT.

This clone was counted only a few times. The gene calls are TRBV6-4 and TRBJ1-1; a possible D gene is TRBD1 (5 bases). CDR1 and CDR2 (germline): MRHNA, SNTAGT. The CDR3 runs 14 residues. The CDR3 DNA sequence: TGTGCAGCCGGTCCGGGGGGGAGGATCCCTGAAGCTTTCTTT. Translating it yields CAAGPGGRIPEAFF.

This chain links TRBV5-1 with TRBJ1-1; 8 bases line up with TRBD1. Losses at the gene ends were 4 bases for V and 5 bases for J; bases not matched to a gene: 7. Germline CDR1 is SGHRS and CDR2 is YFSETQ. There are 14 residues in the CDR3. The CDR3 reads CASSPSTGVTEAFF. The CDR3 region has the DNA TGCGCCAGCAGCCCGTCGACAGGGGTAACTGAAGCTTTCTTT.

The chain combines TRBV21-1 with TRBJ2-7; the D call in the table, TRBD1, was not verified against the DNA. TRBV21-1 is annotated as a pseudogene. The CDR3 totals 15 residues. This CDR3 is CASNTDTCYSYEQYF. The CDR3 region has the DNA TGTGCCAGCAACACTGACACCTGTTACTCCTACGAGCAGTACTTC.

The V gene is TRBV7-9, the J gene TRBJ2-4; D remains ambiguous. Germline loops: CDR1 SEHNR, CDR2 FQNEAQ (reference sequence). CDR3 length equals 16 residues. The V and J ends lost 4 bases and 3 bases respectively, with 16 bases between them. The CDR3 loop reads CASSSPKSLVKNIQYF. The CDR3 DNA is TGTGCCAGCAGCTCACCTAAAAGCTTAGTCAAAAACATTCAGTACTTC.

CDR3 nucleotide sequence: TGTGCCAGCAGCTCCCAGGGAAGTAGAGATGAAAAACTGTTTTTT. Amino acid sequence: CASSSQGSRDEKLFF. The chain has TRBV5-5 and TRBJ1-4; perhaps TRBD1 as D (5 bases). The CDR3 loop spans 15 amino acids. Germline V gene sequence: CDR1 SGHKS, CDR2 YYEKEE (reference sequence). The ends were cut back, 3 bases at V and 6 bases at J, with 15 bases in the middle.

The CDR3 is CATPGTGSYEQYF. Written as DNA, the CDR3 is TGTGCCACCCCAGGGACTGGCTCCTACGAGCAGTACTTC. This rearrangement joins TRBV27 to TRBJ2-7; perhaps TRBD2 as D (6 bases). This CDR3 contains 13 residues. Trimming took 10 bases from V and 0 from J, leaving 13 bases between them. Germline V gene lookup returns CDR1 MNHEY and CDR2 SMNVEV (reference sequence).

The chain's CDR3 is CASTMGGLDTQYF. The CDR3 nucleotides are TGTGCCAGCACCATGGGAGGCCTAGATACGCAGTATTTT. The chain recombines TRBV28 with TRBJ2-3; maybe TRBD2 (6 bases). V dropped 7 bases and J dropped 5 bases, with 13 bases sitting between them. This CDR3 spans 13 amino acids. Per germline, CDR1 MDHEN and CDR2 SYDVKM.

The chain combines TRBV28 with TRBJ1-3, with TRBD1 as a possible D gene (6 bases). CDR1 MDHEN and CDR2 SYDVKM come from the germline V gene. Trimming left V 3 bases short and J 4 bases short, with 10 bases between. The CDR3 covers 14 residues. CDR3 in amino acids: CASSFDQGGNTIYF. The CDR3 DNA follows: TGTGCCAGCAGTTTCGATCAGGGGGGAAACACCATATATTTT.

In the case of this clone: At one end, the junction sequence differs from germline, possibly due to a read error. Other DNA variants within this sample encode the same CDR3. This chain's CDR3 is CASSLGRGGSYEQYF. Here the CDR3 DNA reads TGTGCTAGCAGCTTAGGGCGCGGGGGATCCTACGAGCAGTACTTC. This chain uses TRBV7-7 with TRBJ2-7; 7 bases line up with TRBD2. Germline V gene lookup returns CDR1 SSHAT and CDR2 FNYEAQ (reference sequence). The CDR3 has 15 amino acids.

The CDR3, as DNA: TGTGCCAGCAGCGCGTCACTAGCGGGAGATTCAGACACCGGGGAGCTGTTTTTT. As protein: CASSASLAGDSDTGELFF. The V gene is TRBV7-6, the J gene TRBJ2-2, with 11 bases fitting TRBD2. Germline lookup yields CDR1 SGHVS and CDR2 FNYEAQ. Trimming at V came to 5 bases and at J to 3 bases, leaving 11 bases not matched to a gene. This CDR3 region has 18 residues.

The J gene is TRBJ1-2, the V gene TRBV2, with 8 bases identical to TRBD1. The CDR3 spans 13 residues. Per the germline V gene, CDR1 is SNHLY and CDR2 is FYNNEI. Trimming cost V 6 bases and J 5 bases; bases outside gene matches: 5. CDR3 in amino acids: CASRLGQVYGYTF. CDR3 sequence (DNA): TGTGCCAGCAGACTGGGACAGGTTTATGGCTACACCTTC.

This rearrangement joins TRBV6-5 to TRBJ2-2; TRBD1 is a possible D gene (6 bases). The germline V gene has CDR1 MNHEY and CDR2 SVGAGI. This CDR3 has 14 residues. Trimming took 5 bases from V and 1 from J, leaving 8 bases between them. CDR3 bases: TGTGCCAGCAGTACGGGACAGAACACCGGGGAGCTGTTTTTT. Translating it yields CASSTGQNTGELFF.

This clone was seen once. J is TRBJ2-7 and V is TRBV7-8; the match to TRBD1 covers 7 bases. Trimming removed 3 bases from V and 2 bases from J; junction bases left unmatched: 7. CDR1 is SGHVS and CDR2 is FQNEAQ in the germline V gene. The CDR3 is 15 amino acids. As DNA, the CDR3 is TGTGCCAGCAGCTTTCTACCGGGACAGCCCTACGAGCAGTACTTC. It is translated as CASSFLPGQPYEQYF.

The V gene is TRBV7-2, the J gene TRBJ2-1, with 7 nucleotides matching TRBD2. The CDR3 totals 13 residues. The V segment lost 4 bases and the J segment 11 bases; nucleotides outside the gene matches: 8. Germline V gives CDR1 SGHTA, CDR2 FQGNSA. For the CDR3, the DNA is TGTGCCAGCAGCTCGACCCTAGCGGCTAAGCAGTTCTTC. This gives the protein CASSSTLAAKQFF. The full variable domain, its missing parts supplied by reference TRBV7-2 and TRBJ2-1, is GAGVSQSPSNKVTEKGKDVELRCDPISGHTALYWYRQSLGQGLEFLIYFQGNSAPDKSGLPSDRFSAERTGGSVSTLTIQRTQQEDSAVYLCASSSTLAAKQFFGPGTRLTVL.

The gene calls are TRBV28 and TRBJ2-3, with 9 positions matching TRBD2. The CDR3 is 15 residues long. Germline CDR1 and CDR2: MDHEN and SYDVKM. Unmatched junction bases numbered 6, after V lost 2 bases and J lost 6 bases. CDR3 region: CASSLMREGRDTQYF. CDR3 sequence (DNA): TGTGCCAGCAGTTTAATGCGGGAGGGCCGTGATACGCAGTATTTT.